The present T cell receptor beta chain was sequenced within a study of tumor-infiltrating lymphocytes in primary liver carcinoma. Whole-study context: Stage T1-T3 N0M0 tumors spanned roughly 4 to 11 cm. Each sample had roughly 3.5 to 7.13 million productive TCRbeta reads regardless of tissue type.

Priming with a constant-region primer yielded TCR beta cDNA from approximately 500 ng total RNA. Slightly modified ARM-PCR with three nested multiplex PCR rounds yielded TCR beta libraries. The study ran its first two PCR rounds for approximately 10 cycles each, using TRBV1-TRBV30 forward primers and a C-beta reverse primer. TCRdb used MiXCR to reprocess the multiplex PCR reads, holding one entry per CDR3 protein. The data contain 25,000 or so distinct CDR3 sequences, approximately 77% of them singletons. The study, taken as a whole, reports: Blood's top-250-clone fraction was significantly lower than that of tumors (p = 0.039).

The CDR3 is made up of 14 amino acids. Losses at the gene ends were 10 bases for V and 8 bases for J; bases not matched to a gene: 12. Germline CDR1 reads MDHEN; CDR2 reads SYDVKM. Starting material for RNA and DNA co-extraction consisted of about 17-31 mg of unsorted bulk tissue. Separate regions, five per tumor, were sampled. This clonotype was observed many times. Its antigen is not known. A clone one base away is much larger, so this may be a read error. Sequenced: liver tumor tissue from sampling region 5. Subset noted: tumor region T5, tumor centre. The chain employs TRBV28 and TRBJ2-3, with 10 bases that match TRBD1. The sequence was obtained from a woman aged 25 to 39 with primary liver carcinoma and hepatitis B virus infection. CDR3 sequence (DNA): TGTGCCACCTCCGGGACAGGGGTGGAAGCTACGCAGTATTTT. Its translation: CATSGTGVEATQYF.